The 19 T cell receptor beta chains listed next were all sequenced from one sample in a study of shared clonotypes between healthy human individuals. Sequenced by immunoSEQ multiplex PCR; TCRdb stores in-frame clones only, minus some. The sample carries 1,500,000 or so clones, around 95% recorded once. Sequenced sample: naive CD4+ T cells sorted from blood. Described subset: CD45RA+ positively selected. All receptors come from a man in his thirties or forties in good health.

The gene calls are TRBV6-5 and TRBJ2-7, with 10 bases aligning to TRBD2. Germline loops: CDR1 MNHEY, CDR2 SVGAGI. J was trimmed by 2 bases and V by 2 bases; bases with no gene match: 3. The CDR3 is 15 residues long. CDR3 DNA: TGTGCCAGCAGTTACATTGGACTAGCGGCCTACGAGCAGTACTTC. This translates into CASSYIGLAAYEQYF.

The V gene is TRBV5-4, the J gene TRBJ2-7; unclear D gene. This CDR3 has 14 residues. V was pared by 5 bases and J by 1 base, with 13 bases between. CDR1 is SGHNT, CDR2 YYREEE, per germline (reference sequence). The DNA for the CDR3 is TGTGCCAGCAGTTCAGAGGTAGGGTCCTACGAGCAGTACTTC. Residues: CASSSEVGSYEQYF. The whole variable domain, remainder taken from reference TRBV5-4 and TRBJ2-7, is ETGVTQSPTHLIKTRGQQVTLRCSSQSGHNTVSWYQQALGQGPQFIFQYYREEENGRGNFPPRFSGLQFPNYSSELNVNALELDDSALYLCASSSEVGSYEQYFGPGTRLTVT.

CDR3 sequence reads: CASSVVAGGPDEQYF. CDR3 DNA sequence: TGTGCCAGCAGCGTAGTAGCGGGAGGGCCCGACGAGCAGTACTTC. This chain uses TRBV5-4 with TRBJ2-7; 11 positions match TRBD2. The CDR3 runs 15 residues. Germline V gene data show CDR1 as SGHNT and CDR2 as YYREEE (reference sequence). V shed 4 bases and J 5 bases; nucleotides not matched to a gene: 8. Full variable domain (remainder filled in from reference TRBV5-4 and TRBJ2-7): ETGVTQSPTHLIKTRGQQVTLRCSSQSGHNTVSWYQQALGQGPQFIFQYYREEENGRGNFPPRFSGLQFPNYSSELNVNALELDDSALYLCASSVVAGGPDEQYFGPGTRLTVT.

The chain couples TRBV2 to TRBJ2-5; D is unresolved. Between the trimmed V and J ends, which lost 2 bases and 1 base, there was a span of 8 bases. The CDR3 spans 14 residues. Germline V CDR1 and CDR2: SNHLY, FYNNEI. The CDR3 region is CASSELLLQETQYF. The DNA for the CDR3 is TGTGCCAGCAGTGAACTACTCCTCCAAGAGACCCAGTACTTC. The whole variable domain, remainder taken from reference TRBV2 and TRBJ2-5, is EPEVTQTPSHQVTQMGQEVILRCVPISNHLYFYWYRQILGQKVEFLVSFYNNEISEKSEIFDDQFSVERPDGSNFTLKIRSTKLEDSAMYFCASSELLLQETQYFGPGTRLLVL.

CDR3 sequence reads: CASSGGLAGVSQYF. The CDR3 coding sequence is TGTGCCAGCAGCGGCGGACTAGCGGGAGTCTCGCAGTACTTC. The chain has TRBV7-8 and TRBJ2-7, with 13 bases matching TRBD2. The germline CDR1 and CDR2 sequences are SGHVS and FQNEAQ. Trimming took 5 bases from V and 9 from J; bases not matched to a gene: 7. The CDR3 runs to 14 residues.

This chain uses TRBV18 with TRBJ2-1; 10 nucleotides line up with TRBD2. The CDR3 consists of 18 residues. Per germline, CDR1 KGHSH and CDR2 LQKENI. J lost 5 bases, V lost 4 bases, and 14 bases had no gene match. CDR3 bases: TGTGCCAGCTCACAAGCGGGAGGGCCTGCCTACCTACACAATGAGCAGTTCTTC. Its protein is CASSQAGGPAYLHNEQFF.

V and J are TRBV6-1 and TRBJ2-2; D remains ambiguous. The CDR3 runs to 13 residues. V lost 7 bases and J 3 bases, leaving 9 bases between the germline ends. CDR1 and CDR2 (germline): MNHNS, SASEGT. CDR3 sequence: CASNAVDTGELFF. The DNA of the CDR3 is TGTGCCAGCAATGCAGTTGACACCGGGGAGCTGTTTTTT.

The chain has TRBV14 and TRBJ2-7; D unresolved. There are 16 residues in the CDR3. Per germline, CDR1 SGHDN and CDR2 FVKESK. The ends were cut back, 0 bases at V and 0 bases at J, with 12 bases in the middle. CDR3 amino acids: CASSQDWQRSSYEQYF. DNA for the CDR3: TGTGCCAGCAGCCAAGACTGGCAGCGTTCCTCCTACGAGCAGTACTTC.

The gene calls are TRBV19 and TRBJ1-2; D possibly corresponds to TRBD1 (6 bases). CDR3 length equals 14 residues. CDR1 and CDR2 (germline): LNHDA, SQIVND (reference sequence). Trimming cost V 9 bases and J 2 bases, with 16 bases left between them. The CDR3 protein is CASTIGGNNYGYTF. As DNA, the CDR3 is TGTGCCAGCACCATAGGGGGGAACAACTATGGCTACACCTTC.

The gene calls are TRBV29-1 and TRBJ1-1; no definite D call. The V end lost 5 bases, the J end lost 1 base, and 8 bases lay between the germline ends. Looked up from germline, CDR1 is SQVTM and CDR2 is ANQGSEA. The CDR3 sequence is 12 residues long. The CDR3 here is CSVRTGNTEAFF. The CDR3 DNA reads TGCAGCGTTCGCACGGGGAACACTGAAGCTTTCTTT.

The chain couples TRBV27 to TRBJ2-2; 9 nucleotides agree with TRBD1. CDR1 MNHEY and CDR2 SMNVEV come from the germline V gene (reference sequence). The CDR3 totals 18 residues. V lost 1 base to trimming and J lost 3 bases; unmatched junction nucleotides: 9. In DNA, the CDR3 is TGTGCCAGCAGTTTATTGGGGCCCGGGACAGGGTACACCGGGGAGCTGTTTTTT. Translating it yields CASSLLGPGTGYTGELFF.

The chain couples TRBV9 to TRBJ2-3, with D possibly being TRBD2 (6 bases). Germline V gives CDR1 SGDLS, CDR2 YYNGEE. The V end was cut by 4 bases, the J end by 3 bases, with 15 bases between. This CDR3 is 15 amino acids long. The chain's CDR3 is CASSPGGPETDTQYF. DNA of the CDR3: TGTGCCAGCAGCCCCGGGGGACCAGAAACAGATACGCAGTATTTT. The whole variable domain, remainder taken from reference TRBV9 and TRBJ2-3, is DSGVTQTPKHLITATGQRVTLRCSPRSGDLSVYWYQQSLDQGLQFLIQYYNGEERAKGNILERFSAQQFPDLHSELNLSSLELGDSALYFCASSPGGPETDTQYFGPGTRLTVL.

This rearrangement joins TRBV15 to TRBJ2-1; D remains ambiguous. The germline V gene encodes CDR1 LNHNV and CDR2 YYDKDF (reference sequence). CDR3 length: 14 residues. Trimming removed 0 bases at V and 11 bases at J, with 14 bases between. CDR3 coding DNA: TGTGCCACCAGCAGAGATCGGCCGATCCCCCAGCAGTTCTTC. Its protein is CATSRDRPIPQQFF. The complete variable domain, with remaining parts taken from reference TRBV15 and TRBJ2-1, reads DAMVIQNPRYQVTQFGKPVTLSCSQTLNHNVMYWYQQKSSQAPKLLFHYYDKDFNNEADTPDNFQSRRPNTSFCFLDIRSPGLGDTAMYLCATSRDRPIPQQFFGPGTRLTVL.

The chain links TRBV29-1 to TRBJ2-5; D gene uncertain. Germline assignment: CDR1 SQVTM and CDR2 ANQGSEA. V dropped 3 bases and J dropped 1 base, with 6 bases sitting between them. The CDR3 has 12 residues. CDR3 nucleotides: TGCAGCGTTGATAACCCCCAAGAGACCCAGTACTTC. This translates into CSVDNPQETQYF.

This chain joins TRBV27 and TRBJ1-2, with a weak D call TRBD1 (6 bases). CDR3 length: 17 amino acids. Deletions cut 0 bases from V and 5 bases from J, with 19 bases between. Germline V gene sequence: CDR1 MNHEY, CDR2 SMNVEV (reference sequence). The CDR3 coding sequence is TGTGCCAGCAGTTTATCCCCTGGAGGTAGAGGGGGGTATGGCTACACCTTC. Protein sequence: CASSLSPGGRGGYGYTF.

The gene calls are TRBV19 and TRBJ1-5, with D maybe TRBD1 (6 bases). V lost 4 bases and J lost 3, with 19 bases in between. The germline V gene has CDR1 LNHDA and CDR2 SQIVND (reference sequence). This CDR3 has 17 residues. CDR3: CASSTPRGGDANQPQHF. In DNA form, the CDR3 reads TGTGCCAGTAGTACCCCCAGAGGGGGGGATGCCAATCAGCCCCAGCATTTT.

The CDR3 region is CATKPGDREFGTQYF. DNA of the CDR3: TGTGCCACCAAGCCGGGGGACAGGGAGTTTGGGACCCAGTACTTC. The rearrangement links TRBV15 to TRBJ2-5; 9 positions agree with TRBD1. Trimming took 7 bases from V and 7 from J; bases not matched to a gene: 13. From germline, CDR1 is LNHNV and CDR2 YYDKDF (reference sequence). This CDR3 is built from 15 residues.

The CDR3 DNA reads TGTGCCAGCAATCCTGGCACTAGGAGGAATCAAGAGACCCAGTACTTC. Encoded protein: CASNPGTRRNQETQYF. V and J are TRBV28 and TRBJ2-5; TRBD2 might be the D (5 bases). The CDR3 is made up of 16 amino acids. The germline V and J ends were trimmed by 7 bases and 2 bases, with 20 bases remaining between them. CDR1 and CDR2 from the germline V gene are MDHEN and SYDVKM.

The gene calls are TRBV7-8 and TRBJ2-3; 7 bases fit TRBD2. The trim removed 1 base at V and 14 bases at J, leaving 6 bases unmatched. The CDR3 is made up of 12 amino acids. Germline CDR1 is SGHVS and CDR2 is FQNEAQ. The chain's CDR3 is CASSLGLAARYF. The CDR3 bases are TGTGCCAGCAGCTTAGGACTAGCCGCAAGGTATTTT.